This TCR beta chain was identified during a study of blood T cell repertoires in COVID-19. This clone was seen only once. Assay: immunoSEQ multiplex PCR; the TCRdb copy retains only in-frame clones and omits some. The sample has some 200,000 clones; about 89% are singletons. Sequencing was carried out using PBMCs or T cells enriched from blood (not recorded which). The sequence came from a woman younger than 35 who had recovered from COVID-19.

CDR3 nucleotides: TGTGCCAGCAGCCCCCGGGGCTGGAGGGGCGAGCAGTACTTC. Protein sequence: CASSPRGWRGEQYF. The rearrangement links TRBV11-2 to TRBJ2-7; weak D call: TRBD2 (6 bases). Trimming took 5 bases from V and 6 from J, leaving 17 bases between them. Germline V gene sequence: CDR1 SGHAT, CDR2 FQNNGV. This CDR3 has 14 amino acids.